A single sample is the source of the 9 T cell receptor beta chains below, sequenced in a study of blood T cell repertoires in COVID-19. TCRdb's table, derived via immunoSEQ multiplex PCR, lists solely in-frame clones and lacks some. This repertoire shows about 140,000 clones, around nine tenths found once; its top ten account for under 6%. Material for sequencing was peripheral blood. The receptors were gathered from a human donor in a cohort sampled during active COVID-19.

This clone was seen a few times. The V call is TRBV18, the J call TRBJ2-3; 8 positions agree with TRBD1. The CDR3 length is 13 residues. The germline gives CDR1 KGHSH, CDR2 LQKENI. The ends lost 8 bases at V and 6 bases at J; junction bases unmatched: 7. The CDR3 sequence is CASRGQGDDTQYF. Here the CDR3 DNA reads TGTGCCAGCCGAGGACAGGGTGATGATACGCAGTATTTT. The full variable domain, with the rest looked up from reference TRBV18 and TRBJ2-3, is NAGVMQNPRHLVRRRGQEARLRCSPMKGHSHVYWYRQLPEEGLKFMVYLQKENIIDESGMPKERFSAEFPKEGPSILRIQQVVRGDSAAYFCASRGQGDDTQYFGPGTRLTVL.

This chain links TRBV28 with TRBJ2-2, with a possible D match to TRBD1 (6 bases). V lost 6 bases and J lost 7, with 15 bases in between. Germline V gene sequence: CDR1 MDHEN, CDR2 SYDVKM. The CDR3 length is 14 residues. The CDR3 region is CASRADRRRGELFF. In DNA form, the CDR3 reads TGTGCCAGCAGAGCCGACAGGCGGCGCGGGGAGCTGTTTTTT.

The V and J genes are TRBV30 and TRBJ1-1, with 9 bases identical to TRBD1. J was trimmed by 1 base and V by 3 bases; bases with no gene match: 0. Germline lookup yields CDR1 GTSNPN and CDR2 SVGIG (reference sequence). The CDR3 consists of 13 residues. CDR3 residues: CAWRDRGNTEAFF. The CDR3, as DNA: TGTGCCTGGAGGGACAGGGGGAACACTGAAGCTTTCTTT.

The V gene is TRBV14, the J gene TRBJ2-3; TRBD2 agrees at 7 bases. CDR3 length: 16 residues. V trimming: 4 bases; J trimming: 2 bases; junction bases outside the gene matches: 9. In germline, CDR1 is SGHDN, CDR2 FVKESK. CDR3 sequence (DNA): TGTGCCAGCAGCCGCACCATTCTAGCGGTCACAGATACGCAGTATTTT. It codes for CASSRTILAVTDTQYF.

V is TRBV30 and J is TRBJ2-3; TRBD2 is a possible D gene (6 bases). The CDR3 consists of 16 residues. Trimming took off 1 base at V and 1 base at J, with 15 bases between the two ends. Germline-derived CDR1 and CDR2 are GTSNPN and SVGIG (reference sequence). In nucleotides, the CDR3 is TGTGCCTGGAGTGAGGGAGCCGGAGGGGGCACAGATACGCAGTATTTT. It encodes CAWSEGAGGGTDTQYF.

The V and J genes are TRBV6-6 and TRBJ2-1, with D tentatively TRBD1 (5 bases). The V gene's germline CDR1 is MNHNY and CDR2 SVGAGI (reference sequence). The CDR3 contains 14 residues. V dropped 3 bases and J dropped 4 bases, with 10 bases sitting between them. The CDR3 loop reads CASSYPQEYNEQFF. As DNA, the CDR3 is TGTGCCAGCAGTTATCCACAGGAGTACAATGAGCAGTTCTTC.

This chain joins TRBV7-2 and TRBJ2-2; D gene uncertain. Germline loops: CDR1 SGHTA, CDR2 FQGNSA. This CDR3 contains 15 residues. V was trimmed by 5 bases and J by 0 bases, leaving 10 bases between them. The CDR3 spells CASSHLTTNTGELFF. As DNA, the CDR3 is TGTGCCAGCAGCCACCTAACTACGAACACCGGGGAGCTGTTTTTT.

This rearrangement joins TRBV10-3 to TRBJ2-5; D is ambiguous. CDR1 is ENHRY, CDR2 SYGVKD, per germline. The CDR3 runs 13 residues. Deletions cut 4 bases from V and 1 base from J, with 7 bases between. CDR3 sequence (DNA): TGTGCCATCAGTGGCGACACCCAAGAGACCCAGTACTTC. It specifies CAISGDTQETQYF.

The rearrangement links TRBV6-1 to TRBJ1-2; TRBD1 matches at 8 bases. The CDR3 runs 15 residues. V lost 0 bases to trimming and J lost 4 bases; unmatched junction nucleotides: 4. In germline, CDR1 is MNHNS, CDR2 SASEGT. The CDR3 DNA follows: TGTGCCAGCAGTGAAGCCTCGGACAGGGCCTATGGCTACACCTTC. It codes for CASSEASDRAYGYTF.